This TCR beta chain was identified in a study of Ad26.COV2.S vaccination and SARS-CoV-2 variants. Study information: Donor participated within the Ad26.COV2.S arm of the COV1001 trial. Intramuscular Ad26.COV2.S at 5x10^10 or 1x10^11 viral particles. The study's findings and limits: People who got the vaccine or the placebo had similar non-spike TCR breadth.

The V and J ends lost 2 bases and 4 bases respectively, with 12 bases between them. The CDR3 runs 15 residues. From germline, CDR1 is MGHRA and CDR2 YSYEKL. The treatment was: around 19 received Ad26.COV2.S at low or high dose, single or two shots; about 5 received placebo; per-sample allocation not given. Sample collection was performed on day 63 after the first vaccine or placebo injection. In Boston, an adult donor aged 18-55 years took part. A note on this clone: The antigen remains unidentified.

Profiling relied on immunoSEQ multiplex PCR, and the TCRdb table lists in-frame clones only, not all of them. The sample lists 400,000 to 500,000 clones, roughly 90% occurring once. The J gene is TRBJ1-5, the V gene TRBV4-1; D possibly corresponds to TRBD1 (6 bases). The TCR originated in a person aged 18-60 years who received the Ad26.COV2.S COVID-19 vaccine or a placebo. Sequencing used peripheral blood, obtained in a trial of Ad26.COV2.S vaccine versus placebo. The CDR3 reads CASSQRVDSNQPQHF. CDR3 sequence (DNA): TGCGCCAGCAGCCAACGCGTGGACAGTAATCAGCCCCAGCATTTT.